This T cell receptor (beta chain) is from a study of T-cell reconstitution after alpha-beta-depleted transplantation in children listed by TCRdb under 2016. In the study overall: Using TCR repertoire profiling, the study quantitatively followed how T-cell immune reconstitution unfolded in children after TCRalphabeta/CD19-depleted allogeneic hematopoietic cell transplantation.

The research as a whole found: The apparently early recovery of alphabetaT-cell counts about two months after transplant reportedly depended on only several hundred rapidly expanded clones that came from non-depleted graft cells. In some patients, the high TCRbeta diversity seen at day 60 was put down to recipient T cells and intrathymic progenitors that had survived conditioning. Over the following months the frequencies of hyperexpanded clones went down, and after one year T-cell counts and TCRbeta diversity were mostly credited to newly produced T cells.

The trim is 8 bases for V and 1 base for J, with a gap of 8 bases between the germline ends. The CDR1 and CDR2 encoded by the germline V gene are SNHLY and FYNNEI. The CDR3 measures 12 amino acids from cysteine to phenylalanine. CDR3 DNA only is kept here, 36 bases in frame from base 1. Library method: PCR. Sequenced using an Illumina HiSeq 2500. To normalize quantification of the TCRbeta repertoire, the TCR libraries were built with molecular barcoding that relied on unique molecular identifiers. The public sequencing data were trimmed at Q25 with fastp and processed into clonotypes with MiXCR by TCRdb, which kept only in-frame beta chains. Rows are combined by CDR3 protein, so each entry shows the most common genes and DNA. The sample table lists 95,000 to 150,000 distinct CDR3 sequences, about 21% of them with a count of one. The ten largest account for 10% of the sample. On this clonotype: Its cognate antigen has yet to be identified. Nothing much larger sits one base from this clone, and base qualities are not available.

The sample's treatment or condition label is to be understood as: allogeneic hematopoietic cell transplantation with graft depleted of TCRalphabeta T cells and CD19 B cells. Transplant recipients were children who received TCRalphabeta/CD19-depleted allogeneic hematopoietic cell grafts. This sequence originates from a male patient aged 2-10 years who had a stem cell transplant for chronic granulomatous disease, so the T cells may come from the graft donor. The chain is made from TRBV2 and TRBJ1-1; no D gene call is confident. Sequencing was performed on PBMCs, mostly from graft donor cells, taken 180 days after TCRalphabeta/CD19-depleted stem cell transplant. The CDR3 protein: CASLRRNTEAFF. The nucleotide sequence is TGTGCCAGCCTACGCAGGAACACTGAAGCTTTCTTT.